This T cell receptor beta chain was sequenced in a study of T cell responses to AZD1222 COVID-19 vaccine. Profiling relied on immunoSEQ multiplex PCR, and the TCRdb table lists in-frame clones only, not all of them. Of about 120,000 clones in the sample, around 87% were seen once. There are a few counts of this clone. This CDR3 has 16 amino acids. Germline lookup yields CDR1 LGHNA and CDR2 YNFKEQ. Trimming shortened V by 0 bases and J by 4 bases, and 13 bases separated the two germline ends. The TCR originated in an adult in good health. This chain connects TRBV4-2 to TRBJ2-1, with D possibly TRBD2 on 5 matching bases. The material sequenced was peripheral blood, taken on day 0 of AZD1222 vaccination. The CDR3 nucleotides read TGTGCCAGCAGCCAAGAATTAATAGCGCCTTACAATGAGCAGTTCTTC. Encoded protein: CASSQELIAPYNEQFF.